This T cell receptor (beta chain) was profiled in a study of T-cell memory formation after mild COVID-19. Study background: Across donors, TCR clusters were largely donor specific. Study-level findings and limits: Clones that contracted from day 15 to 85 had balanced CD4/CD8; later expanders were CD4+ biased. Pre-infection memory showed some responding clones, and this suggested that cross-reactive memory joined. Of the contracting clones, CD4+ ones lay mainly in CM and EM, and CD8+ ones in EMRA.

This CDR3 region has 16 residues. The germline V gene encodes CDR1 SGHNT and CDR2 YYREEE (reference sequence). Deletions cut 1 base from V and 2 bases from J, with 15 bases between. About this clonotype itself: Its cognate antigen is unknown.

TCRdb itself ran the 5' RACE reads through MiXCR, one entry per CDR3 protein. The data hold around 370,000 distinct CDR3 sequences, with around 20% observed a single time. The sequenced sample was PBMCs or a T cell subset sorted from them (not recorded which). V is TRBV5-4 and J is TRBJ1-1, with a weak D call TRBD1 (5 bases). This clonotype originated in an adult woman who had mild COVID-19 (a few samples of this study predate the infection). Cell type and time point are not known. CDR3 coding DNA: TGTGCCAGCAGCTTGTCTTGGGCAGGGTCAAACACTGAAGCTTTCTTT. Translating it yields CASSLSWAGSNTEAFF. The variable domain in full, with the rest retrieved from reference TRBV5-4 and TRBJ1-1, is ETGVTQSPTHLIKTRGQQVTLRCSSQSGHNTVSWYQQALGQGPQFIFQYYREEENGRGNFPPRFSGLQFPNYSSELNVNALELDDSALYLCASSLSWAGSNTEAFFGQGTRLTVV.